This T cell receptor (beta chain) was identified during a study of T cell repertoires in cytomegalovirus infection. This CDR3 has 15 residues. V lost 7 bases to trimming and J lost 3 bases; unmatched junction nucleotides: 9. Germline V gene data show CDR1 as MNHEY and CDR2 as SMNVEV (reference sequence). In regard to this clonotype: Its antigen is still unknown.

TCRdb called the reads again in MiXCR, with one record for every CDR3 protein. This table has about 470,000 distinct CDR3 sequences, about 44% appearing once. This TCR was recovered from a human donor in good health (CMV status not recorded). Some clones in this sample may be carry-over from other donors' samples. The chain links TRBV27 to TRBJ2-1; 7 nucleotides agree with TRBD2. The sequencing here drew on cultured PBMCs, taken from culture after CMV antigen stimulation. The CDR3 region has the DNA TGTGCCAGCAAGGTCCCTCGCGGGAGCTACAATGAGCAGTTCTTC. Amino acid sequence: CASKVPRGSYNEQFF.